This T cell receptor beta chain comes out of a study of molecular identifiers for immune sequencing clone quantification. Study results and caveats: Detection of one spiked Jurkat cell's TCR RNA reportedly worked in 900,000 to 1,000,000 naive cells.

Sorted naive CD8 T cells, about 20,000 to 1,100,000, were sequenced from 10%, 30% or 50% RNA. The CD8+CD4-CCR7+CD45RA+ phenotype defined the sorted naive CD8 T cells. The ends lost 4 bases at V and 4 bases at J; junction bases unmatched: 5. The CDR3 extends over 15 amino acids. CDR1 and CDR2 (germline): SGHRS, YFSETQ. Generation of bulk TCR libraries relied on previously described methods and listed TCR primers. TCRdb redid the calling of the PCR reads with MiXCR, one entry per CDR3 protein. The profile shows 70,000 to 90,000 distinct CDR3 sequences, approximately 22% of them singletons. This clonotype was counted at least ten times. What it recognizes is unknown.

The chain combines TRBV5-1 with TRBJ2-1; the match to TRBD2 covers 10 bases. Source material: naive CD8+ T cells from blood, with Jurkat cell RNA spiked in. Subset here: FACS-sorted CD8+CD4-CCR7+CD45RA+ naive T cells. The sequence was collected from a human donor in good health. Some libraries in this study had Jurkat cell RNA spiked in. The CDR3 loop reads CASSILAGVYNEQFF. The CDR3 bases are TGCGCCAGCAGCATCCTAGCGGGGGTATACAATGAGCAGTTCTTC.